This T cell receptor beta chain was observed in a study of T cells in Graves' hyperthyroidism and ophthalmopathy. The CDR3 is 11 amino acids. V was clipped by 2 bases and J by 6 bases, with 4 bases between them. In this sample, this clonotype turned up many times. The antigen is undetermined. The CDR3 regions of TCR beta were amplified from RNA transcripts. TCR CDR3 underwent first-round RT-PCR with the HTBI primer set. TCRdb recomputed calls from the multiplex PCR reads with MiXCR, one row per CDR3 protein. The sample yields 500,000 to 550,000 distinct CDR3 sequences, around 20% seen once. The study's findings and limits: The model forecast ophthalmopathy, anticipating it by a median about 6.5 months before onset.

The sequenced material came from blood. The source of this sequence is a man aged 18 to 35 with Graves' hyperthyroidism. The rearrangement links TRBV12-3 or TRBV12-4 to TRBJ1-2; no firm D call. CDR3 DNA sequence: TGTGCCAGCAGTTTATGGGATGGCTACACCTTC. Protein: CASSLWDGYTF.